Listed here is a single T cell receptor (beta chain). Germline V gene lookup returns CDR1 SGHTA and CDR2 FQGTGA. V was cut by 2 bases and J by 1 base, with 11 bases left in between. This CDR3 is 16 amino acids long. The sample comes from a study of T cell changes during pregnancy in multiple sclerosis. The method was immunoSEQ multiplex PCR; TCRdb's version includes in-frame clones alone and lacks a portion of them. The data contain fewer than 140,000 clones, about nine tenths of them seen just once; the ten biggest clones take up around 1.5%. This rearrangement joins TRBV7-3 to TRBJ2-2, with D possibly being TRBD2 (5 bases). The sequencing here drew on peripheral blood, taken after pregnancy. This receptor was taken from a female donor with multiple sclerosis, enrolled in a pregnancy study. This chain's CDR3 is CASSLSRGMNTGELFF. The CDR3 bases are TGTGCCAGCAGCTTATCCCGGGGAATGAACACCGGGGAGCTGTTTTTT.